The source of this T cell receptor beta chain is a study of T-cell memory formation after mild COVID-19. CDR3 length: 12 residues. V lost 5 bases to trimming and J lost 3 bases, with 7 bases between them. Germline values: CDR1 SQVTM, CDR2 ANQGSEA. Notes on this clonotype: The antigen is not known.

Broader study findings: Clones that contracted from day 15 to 85 had balanced CD4/CD8; later expanders were CD4+ biased. Several responding clones turned up in pre-infection memory, indicating that cross-reactive memory may have taken part. CD8+ contracting clones occupied EMRA, while CD4+ ones occupied mainly CM and EM.

It was 5'RACE with constant-segment primers that produced the TCR alpha and TCR beta cDNA libraries, which carried sample barcodes and UMIs. One entry per CDR3 protein results from TCRdb running MiXCR on the 5' RACE reads. The data show about 430,000 distinct CDR3 sequences, with roughly a quarter seen just once and about 10% held by the top ten. This chain joins TRBV29-1 and TRBJ2-2; D remains ambiguous. The sequence was obtained from an adult woman who had mild COVID-19 (a few samples of this study predate the infection). Cell type and time point are not known. The material sequenced was PBMCs or a T cell subset sorted from them (not recorded which). The CDR3 DNA reads TGCAGCGTTTGGCTGCACACCGGGGAGCTGTTTTTT. It translates to CSVWLHTGELFF.